This T cell receptor (beta chain) was identified during a study of neoadjuvant anti-PD-1 for oral cavity cancer. Six replicates per PBMC sample, mostly from 400 to 500 ng of genomic DNA. Clones were sequenced by immunoSEQ multiplex PCR, and TCRdb holds only the in-frame ones, with some missing. The sample carries about 32,000 clones, around four fifths recorded once. In germline, CDR1 is SGHNT, CDR2 YYREEE (reference sequence). The CDR3 runs to 16 residues. V was cut by 4 bases and J by 3 bases, with 18 bases left in between. Regarding time point: after neoadjuvant nivolumab, at surgical resection. This sample comprised PBMCs, obtained after nivolumab (anti-PD-1) treatment. The sequence was obtained from a person aged 40 to 85 with oral cavity squamous cell carcinoma. The chain links TRBV5-4 to TRBJ2-3; a possible D gene is TRBD1 (5 bases). CDR3 bases: TGTGCCAGCAGCACTTGGTCAGGGAAGGGAACAGATACGCAGTATTTT. Protein sequence: CASSTWSGKGTDTQYF. The whole variable domain, filled in from reference TRBV5-4 and TRBJ2-3, reads ETGVTQSPTHLIKTRGQQVTLRCSSQSGHNTVSWYQQALGQGPQFIFQYYREEENGRGNFPPRFSGLQFPNYSSELNVNALELDDSALYLCASSTWSGKGTDTQYFGPGTRLTVL.